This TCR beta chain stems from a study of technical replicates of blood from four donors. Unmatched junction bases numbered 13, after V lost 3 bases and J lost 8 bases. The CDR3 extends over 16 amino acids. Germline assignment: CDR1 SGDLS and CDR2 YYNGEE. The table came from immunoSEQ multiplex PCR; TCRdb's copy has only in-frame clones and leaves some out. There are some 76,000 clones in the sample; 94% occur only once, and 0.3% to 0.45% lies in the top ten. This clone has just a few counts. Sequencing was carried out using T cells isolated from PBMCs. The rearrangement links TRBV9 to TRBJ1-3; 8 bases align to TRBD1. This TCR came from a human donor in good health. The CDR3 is CASSALPTGDGDTIYF. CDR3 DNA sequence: TGTGCCAGCAGCGCGCTACCGACAGGGGACGGGGACACCATATATTTT.